This T cell receptor (beta chain) was profiled in a study of OX40 agonist ivuxolimab in advanced cancers. Study overall: Dose-escalation patients had hepatocellular carcinoma, melanoma, renal cell or head and neck cancer.

Assay used: immunoSEQ multiplex PCR; TCRdb lists only in-frame clones, some missing. The sample shows 30,000 to 35,000 clones, 90% to 95% of them seen only once. This CDR3 has 14 amino acids. The ends were cut back, 0 bases at V and 4 bases at J, with 9 bases in the middle. Germline V gene data show CDR1 as MNHEY and CDR2 as SVGAGI. Comments on this clone: Its antigen remains unidentified.

Whole-study results and caveats: The mean number of expanded clones was higher in CD8+ T cells than in CD4+.

The source material was CD4+ or CD8+ T cells sorted from blood, sampled in a trial of the OX40 agonist ivuxolimab. This clonotype originated in an adult with an advanced solid tumor such as melanoma, head and neck, liver or kidney cancer. This chain links TRBV6-5 with TRBJ1-2; D is ambiguous. CDR3 sequence: CASSYSEPLYGYTF. The DNA for the CDR3 is TGTGCCAGCAGTTACTCGGAACCGCTCTATGGCTACACCTTC.